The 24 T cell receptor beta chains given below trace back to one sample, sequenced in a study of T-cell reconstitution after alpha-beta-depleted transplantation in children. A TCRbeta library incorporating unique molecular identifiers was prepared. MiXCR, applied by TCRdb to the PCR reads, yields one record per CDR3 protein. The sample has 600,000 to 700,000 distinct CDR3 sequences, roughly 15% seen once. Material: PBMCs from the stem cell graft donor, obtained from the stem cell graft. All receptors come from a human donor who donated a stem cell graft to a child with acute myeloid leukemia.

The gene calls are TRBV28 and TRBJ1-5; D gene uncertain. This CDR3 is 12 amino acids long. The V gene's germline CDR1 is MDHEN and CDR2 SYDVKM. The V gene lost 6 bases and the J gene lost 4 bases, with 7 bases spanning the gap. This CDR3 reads CASSDKNQPQHF. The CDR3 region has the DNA TGTGCCAGCAGCGACAAAAATCAGCCCCAGCATTTT. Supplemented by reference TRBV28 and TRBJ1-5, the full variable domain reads DVKVTQSSRYLVKRTGEKVFLECVQDMDHENMFWYRQDPGLGLRLIYFSYDVKMKEKGDIPEGYSVSREKKERFSLILESASTNQTSMYLCASSDKNQPQHFGDGTRLSIL.

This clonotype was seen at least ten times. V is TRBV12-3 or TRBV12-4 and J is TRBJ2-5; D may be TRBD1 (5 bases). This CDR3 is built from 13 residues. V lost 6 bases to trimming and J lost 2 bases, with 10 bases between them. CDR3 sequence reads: CASRGKGQETQYF. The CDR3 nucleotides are TGTGCCAGCAGGGGGAAGGGGCAAGAGACCCAGTACTTC.

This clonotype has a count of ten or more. The CDR3 bases are TGCAGTGCTCCCCGGTTGAAGGGATTGGAGACCCAGTACTTC. It translates to CSAPRLKGLETQYF. The chain carries TRBV20-1 and TRBJ2-5; D is unclear. The CDR3 totals 14 residues. Germline CDR1 and CDR2: DFQATT and SNEGSKA (reference sequence). The V gene lost 5 bases and the J gene lost 5 bases, with 18 bases spanning the gap.

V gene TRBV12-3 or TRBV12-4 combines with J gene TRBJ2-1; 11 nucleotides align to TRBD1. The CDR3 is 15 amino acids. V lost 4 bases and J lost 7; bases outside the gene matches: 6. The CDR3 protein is CASSSGQGAKNEQFF. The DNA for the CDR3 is TGTGCCAGCAGTTCTGGACAGGGGGCGAAGAATGAGCAGTTCTTC.

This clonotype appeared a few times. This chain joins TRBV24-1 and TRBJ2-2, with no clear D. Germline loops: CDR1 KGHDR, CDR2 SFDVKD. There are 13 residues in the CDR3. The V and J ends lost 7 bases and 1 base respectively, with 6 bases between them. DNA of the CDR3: TGTGCCACCAGGATTGGGAACACCGGGGAGCTGTTTTTT. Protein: CATRIGNTGELFF.

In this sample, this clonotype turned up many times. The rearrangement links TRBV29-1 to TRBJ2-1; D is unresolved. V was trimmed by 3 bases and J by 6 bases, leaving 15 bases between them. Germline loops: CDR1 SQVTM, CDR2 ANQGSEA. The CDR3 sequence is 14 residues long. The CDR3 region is CSVDRRAGANEQFF. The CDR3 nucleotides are TGCAGCGTTGATCGGCGTGCAGGAGCCAATGAGCAGTTCTTC.

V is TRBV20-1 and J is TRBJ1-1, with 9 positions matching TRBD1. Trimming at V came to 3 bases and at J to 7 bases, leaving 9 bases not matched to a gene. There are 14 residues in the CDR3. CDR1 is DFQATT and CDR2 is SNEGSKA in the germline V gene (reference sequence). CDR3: CSASYAGTGHEAFF. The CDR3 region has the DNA TGCAGTGCTAGTTACGCCGGGACAGGGCATGAAGCTTTCTTT.

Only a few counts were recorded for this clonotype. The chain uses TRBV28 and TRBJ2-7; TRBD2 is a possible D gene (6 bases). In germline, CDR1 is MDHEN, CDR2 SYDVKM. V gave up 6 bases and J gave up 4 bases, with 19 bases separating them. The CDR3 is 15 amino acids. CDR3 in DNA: TGTGCCAGCAGCTCCCCGTCGGGAGCGCTTTACGAGCAGTACGTC. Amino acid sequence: CASSSPSGALYEQYV.

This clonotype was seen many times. The CDR3 spells CSARTLNTGELFF. CDR3 sequence (DNA): TGCAGTGCTAGGACTTTGAACACCGGGGAGCTGTTTTTT. The chain has TRBV20-1 and TRBJ2-2, with no clear D. V shed 3 bases and J shed 1 base, with 6 bases lying between them. The germline gives CDR1 DFQATT, CDR2 SNEGSKA (reference sequence). The CDR3 consists of 13 residues.

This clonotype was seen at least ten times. The CDR3 protein is CSARVDKASLPGANVLTF. CDR3 nucleotide sequence: TGCAGTGCTAGAGTTGATAAAGCTAGTCTTCCTGGGGCCAACGTCCTGACTTTC. V usage is TRBV20-1 and J usage is TRBJ2-6; D ambiguous. This CDR3 has 18 amino acids. Germline V gene data show CDR1 as DFQATT and CDR2 as SNEGSKA (reference sequence). V dropped 1 base and J dropped 2 bases, with 18 bases sitting between them.

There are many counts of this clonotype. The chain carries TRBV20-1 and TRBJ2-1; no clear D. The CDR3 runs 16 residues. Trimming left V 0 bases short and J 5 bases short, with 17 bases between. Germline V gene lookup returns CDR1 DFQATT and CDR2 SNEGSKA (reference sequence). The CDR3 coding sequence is TGCAGTGCTAGAGATCTTGGATATCTTTCCCACAATGAGCAGTTCTTC. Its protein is CSARDLGYLSHNEQFF.

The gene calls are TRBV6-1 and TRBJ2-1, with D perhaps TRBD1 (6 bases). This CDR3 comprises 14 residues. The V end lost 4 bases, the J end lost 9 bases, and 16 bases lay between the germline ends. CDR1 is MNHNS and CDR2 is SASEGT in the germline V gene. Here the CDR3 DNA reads TGTGCCAGCAGTGGGGTGGACAGAATGGGTGAGCAGTTCTTC. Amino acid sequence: CASSGVDRMGEQFF.

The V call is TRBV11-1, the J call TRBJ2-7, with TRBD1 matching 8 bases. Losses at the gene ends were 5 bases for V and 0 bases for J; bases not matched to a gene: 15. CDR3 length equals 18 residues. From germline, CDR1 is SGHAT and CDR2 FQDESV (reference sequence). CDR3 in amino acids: CASSPTGTGWGGSYEQYF. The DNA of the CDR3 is TGTGCCAGCAGCCCCACCGGGACAGGTTGGGGTGGCTCCTACGAGCAGTACTTC.

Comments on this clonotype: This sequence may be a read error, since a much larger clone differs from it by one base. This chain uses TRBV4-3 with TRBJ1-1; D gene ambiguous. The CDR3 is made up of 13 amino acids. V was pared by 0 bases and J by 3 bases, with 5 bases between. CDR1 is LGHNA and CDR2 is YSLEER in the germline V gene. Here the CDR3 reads CASSQERYTEAFF. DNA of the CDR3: TGCGCCAGCAGCCAAGAGAGGTACACTGAAGCTTTCTTT.

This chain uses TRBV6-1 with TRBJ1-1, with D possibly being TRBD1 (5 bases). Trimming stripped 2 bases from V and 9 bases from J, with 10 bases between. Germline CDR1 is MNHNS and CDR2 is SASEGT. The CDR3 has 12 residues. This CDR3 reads CASSEMTDQAFF. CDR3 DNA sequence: TGTGCCAGCAGTGAAATGACAGATCAAGCTTTCTTT.

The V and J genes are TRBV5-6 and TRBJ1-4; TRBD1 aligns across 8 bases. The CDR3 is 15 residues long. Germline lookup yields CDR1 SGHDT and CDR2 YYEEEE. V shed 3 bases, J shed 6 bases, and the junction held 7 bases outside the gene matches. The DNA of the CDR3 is TGTGCCAGCAGCTCATCCAGGGGGCTCGATGAAAAACTGTTTTTT. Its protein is CASSSSRGLDEKLFF.

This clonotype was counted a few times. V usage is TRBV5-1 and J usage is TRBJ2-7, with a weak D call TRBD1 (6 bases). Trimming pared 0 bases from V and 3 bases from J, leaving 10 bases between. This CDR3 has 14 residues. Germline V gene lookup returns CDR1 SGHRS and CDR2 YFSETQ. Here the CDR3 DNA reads TGCGCCAGCAGCTTGGGGACAGAACACTACGAGCAGTACGTC. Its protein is CASSLGTEHYEQYV.

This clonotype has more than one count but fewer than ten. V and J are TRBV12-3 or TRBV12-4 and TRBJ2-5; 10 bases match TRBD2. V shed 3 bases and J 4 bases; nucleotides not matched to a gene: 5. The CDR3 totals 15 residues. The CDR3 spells CASSFSGGPSETQYF. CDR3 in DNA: TGTGCCAGCAGTTTTAGCGGGGGGCCGTCAGAGACCCAGTACTTC.

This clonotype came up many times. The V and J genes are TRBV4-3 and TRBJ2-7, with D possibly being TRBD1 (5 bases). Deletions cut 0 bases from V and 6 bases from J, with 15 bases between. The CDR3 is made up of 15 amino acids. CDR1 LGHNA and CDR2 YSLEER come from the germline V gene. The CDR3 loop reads CASSQDFHRSFEQYF. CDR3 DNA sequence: TGCGCCAGCAGCCAAGATTTCCACAGGAGTTTCGAGCAGTACTTC.

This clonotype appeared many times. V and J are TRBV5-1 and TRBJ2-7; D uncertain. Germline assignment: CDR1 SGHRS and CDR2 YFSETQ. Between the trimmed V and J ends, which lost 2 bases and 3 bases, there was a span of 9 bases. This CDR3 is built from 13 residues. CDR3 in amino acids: CASSFGLGYEQYV. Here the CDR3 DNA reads TGCGCCAGCAGCTTCGGTCTAGGCTACGAGCAGTACGTC.

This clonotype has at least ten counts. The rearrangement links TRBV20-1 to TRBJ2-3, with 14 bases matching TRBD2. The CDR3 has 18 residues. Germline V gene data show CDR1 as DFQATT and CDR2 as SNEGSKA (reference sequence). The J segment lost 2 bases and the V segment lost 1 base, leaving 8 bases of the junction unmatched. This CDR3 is CSARGGGLAGVFTDTQYF. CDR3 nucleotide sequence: TGCAGTGCTAGAGGCGGGGGACTAGCGGGGGTATTCACAGATACGCAGTATTTT.

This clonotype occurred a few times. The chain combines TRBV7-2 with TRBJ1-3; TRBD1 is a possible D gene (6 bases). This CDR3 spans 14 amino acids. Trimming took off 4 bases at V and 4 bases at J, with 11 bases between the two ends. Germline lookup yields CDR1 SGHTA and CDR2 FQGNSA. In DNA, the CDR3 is TGTGCCAGCAGCTCGGCTGGGGGCGGAAACACCATATATTTT. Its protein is CASSSAGGGNTIYF.

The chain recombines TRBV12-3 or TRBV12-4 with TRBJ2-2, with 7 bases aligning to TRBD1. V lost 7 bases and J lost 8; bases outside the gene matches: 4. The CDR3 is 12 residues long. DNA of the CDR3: TGTGCCAGCAAAGGGGGCCAAGGGGAGCTGTTTTTT. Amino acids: CASKGGQGELFF.

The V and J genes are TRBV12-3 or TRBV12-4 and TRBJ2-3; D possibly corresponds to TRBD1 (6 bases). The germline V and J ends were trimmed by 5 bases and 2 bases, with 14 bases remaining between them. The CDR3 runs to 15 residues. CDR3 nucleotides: TGTGCCAGCAGTCATTCGAGACAGGTCACAGATACGCAGTATTTT. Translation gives CASSHSRQVTDTQYF.